A selection of T cell receptor beta chains follows, all from one sample in a study of glioma-infiltrating T cells after dendritic cell vaccination. Assay used: immunoSEQ multiplex PCR; TCRdb lists only in-frame clones, some missing. The data hold tens of thousands of clones, with around 80% observed a single time. The material was blood, obtained before dendritic cell vaccination. These receptors were collected from a human donor with glioblastoma. CDR3s include the opening cysteine and the closing phenylalanine or tryptophan. A D gene is named only where the DNA matches it firmly. Size is omitted from some rows. Given values are once, few, many or a class for expanded clones.

TRBJ2-3 NA TRBV4-1 NA TGCGCCAGCAGACAACTGGGGCGGAAGGGGATTATAGGTCGCGCAGATACGCAGTATTTT CASRQLGRKGIIGRADTQYF
TRBJ1-5 NA TRBV7-9 NA TGTGCCAGCAGCTTATTTGGCGGAATTAGGGAGGATAGCAATCAGCCCCAGCATTTT CASSLFGGIREDSNQPQHF
TRBJ2-2 many TRBV4-1 TRBD1 TGCGCCAGCAGCCCCCGACAGGGGCGGACCGGGGAGCTGTTTTTT CASSPRQGRTGELFF
TRBJ1-1 NA TRBV5-4 NA TGTGCCAGCAGCTTGGACAGGAACACTGAAGCTTTCTTT CASSLDRNTEAFF
TRBJ2-1 NA TRBV19 NA TGTGCCAGTAGTTCTGGGCAGGGGTCGGGTGAGCAGTTCTTC CASSSGQGSGEQFF
TRBJ2-4 few TRBV18 NA TGTGCCAGCTCACCCCCAGGGGTAAAAAACATTCAGTACTTC CASSPPGVKNIQYF
TRBJ1-2 NA TRBV2 NA TGTGCCAGCAGTCAACAGGGATTGTCCTATGGCTACACCTTC CASSQQGLSYGYTF
TRBJ1-1 NA TRBV10-3 TRBD1 TGTGCCATCAGTGCAGGGGGACAGAACACTGAAGCTTTCTTT CAISAGGQNTEAFF
TRBJ1-2 NA TRBV10-1 NA TGCGCCAGCAGTGACACTAACTATGGCTACACCTTC CASSDTNYGYTF
TRBJ2-7 NA TRBV5-4 TRBD1 TGTGCCAGCAGCTTACGACAGGGGTCCTACGAGCAGTACTTC CASSLRQGSYEQYF
TRBJ2-4 NA TRBV2 NA TGTGCCAGCAGTGAAGTGGTGGGGGGATCTGACATTCAGTACTTC CASSEVVGGSDIQYF
TRBJ1-1 NA TRBV7-6 NA TGTGCCAGCAGCTCTCTTCCGAACACTGAAGCTTTCTTT CASSSLPNTEAFF
TRBJ2-3 NA TRBV5-4 TRBD2 TGTGCCAGCAGCTTGGTGTCTAGCGGAGGAGATACGCAGTATTTT CASSLVSSGGDTQYF
TRBJ2-5 few TRBV5-1 TRBD2 TGCGCCAGCAGCTTGTCTCCCAGCGGGATACGTCAAGAGACCCAGTACTTC CASSLSPSGIRQETQYF
TRBJ1-6 NA TRBV7-9 TRBD1 TGTGCCAGCAGCGCCGATACAGGGGGCAATTCACCCCTCCACTTT CASSADTGGNSPLHF
TRBJ2-7 NA TRBV5-1 NA TGCGCCAGCAGTTCAGGGGTGGGCGACTACGAGCAGTACTTC CASSSGVGDYEQYF
TRBJ1-2 NA TRBV6-5 NA TGTGCCAGCAGTTCGACAGTTCTTGGCTACACCTTC CASSSTVLGYTF
TRBJ1-2 NA TRBV5-1 NA TGCGCCAGCAGCTTTTCTATAGCTAACTATGGCTACACCTTC CASSFSIANYGYTF
TRBJ1-2 NA TRBV5-1 TRBD1 TGCGCCAGCAGCTTTGGACAGGGCGGCAACTATGGCTACACCTTC CASSFGQGGNYGYTF
TRBJ2-7 NA TRBV11-3 NA TGTGCCAGCAGCAAGGACAAGATGAGCTCCTACGAGCAGTACTTC CASSKDKMSSYEQYF
TRBJ2-3 NA TRBV29-1 TRBD2 TGCAGCGTTGAGCAGCGGGGGGGTAGCACAGATACGCAGTATTTT CSVEQRGGSTDTQYF
TRBJ1-4 NA TRBV7-9 TRBD1 TGTGCCAGCAGCTCACAGGGGGCTTTTGAAAAACTGTTTTTT CASSSQGAFEKLFF